This paragraph reports one T cell receptor beta chain. The record originates from a study of blood T cell repertoires in COVID-19. Data came from immunoSEQ multiplex PCR; TCRdb stores just in-frame clones and leaves some out. In the table there are over 100,000 clones, approximately 90% of which are singletons. Trimming took 6 bases from V and 5 from J; bases not matched to a gene: 10. The CDR3 runs to 15 residues. Germline V gives CDR1 MNHEY, CDR2 SMNVEV (reference sequence). This chain connects TRBV27 to TRBJ1-5, with 7 positions matching TRBD1. The TCR originated in a man aged 60 to 75 with COVID-19, enrolled during active disease. Sequencing was carried out using peripheral blood. Here the CDR3 reads CASSPQGRGYQPQHF. In DNA form, the CDR3 reads TGTGCCAGCAGCCCACAGGGGAGAGGTTATCAGCCCCAGCATTTT.